Listed below are T cell receptor beta chains from one sample, sequenced in a study of OX40 agonist ivuxolimab in advanced cancers. Measured with immunoSEQ multiplex PCR; TCRdb has only the in-frame clones, and not every one. The sample shows over 75,000 clones, roughly 92% of them seen only once. This sample comprised CD4+ or CD8+ T cells sorted from blood, obtained in a trial of the OX40 agonist ivuxolimab. Receptor source: an adult with an advanced solid tumor such as melanoma, head and neck, liver or kidney cancer. Both conserved end residues are part of each CDR3. D genes are given only for firm matches. Size values are once, few and many counts, or a class for expanded clones, and some rows have none.

J gene | clone size | D gene | V gene | CDR3 protein | CDR3 DNA
TRBJ1-5 | . | TRBD1 | TRBV5-6 | CASSLNGQVLYF | TGTGCCAGCAGCTTGAATGGACAGGTCCTATATTTT
TRBJ2-3 | . | . | TRBV7-8 | CASSRSDASTDTQYF | TGTGCCAGCAGCCGTAGCGATGCTAGCACAGATACGCAGTATTTT
TRBJ2-1 | . | TRBD2 | TRBV7-6 | CASSALAGGPNEQFF | TGTGCCAGCAGCGCACTAGCGGGAGGGCCAAATGAGCAGTTCTTC
TRBJ2-4 | . | . | TRBV15 | CATSRAGGDSNIQYF | TGTGCCACCAGCAGAGCGGGTGGAGACTCGAACATTCAGTACTTC
TRBJ2-5 | . | . | TRBV9 | CASSVGLARETQYF | TGTGCCAGCAGCGTAGGGCTGGCGAGGGAGACCCAGTACTTC
TRBJ1-1 | . | TRBD1 | TRBV19 | CASSLTGDTEAFF | TGTGCCAGTAGTCTTACAGGGGACACTGAAGCTTTCTTT
TRBJ2-3 | . | . | TRBV5-1 | CASRWTADTQYF | TGCGCCAGCAGATGGACCGCAGATACGCAGTATTTT
TRBJ1-1 | . | TRBD1 | TRBV6-5 | CASSYSGQGGAEAFF | TGTGCCAGCAGTTACTCGGGACAGGGCGGTGCTGAAGCTTTCTTT
TRBJ1-2 | . | TRBD1 | TRBV7-9 | CASSGGTGGAYGYTF | TGTGCCAGCAGCGGAGGGACAGGGGGCGCCTATGGCTACACCTTC
TRBJ1-1 | once | . | TRBV4-1 | CASSQFSNRDTEAFF | TGCGCCAGCAGCCAATTTAGCAACAGGGACACTGAAGCTTTCTTT
TRBJ2-7 | . | . | TRBV5-6 | CAARRRGNREQYF | TGTGCAGCGAGAAGGAGGGGGAACCGCGAGCAGTACTTC
TRBJ2-2 | . | . | TRBV6-5 | CASRPSRMGELFF | TGTGCCAGCAGGCCTAGTCGTATGGGGGAGCTGTTTTTT
TRBJ1-2 | . | TRBD1 | TRBV14 | CASSQKTGGALNGYTF | TGTGCCAGCAGCCAGAAAACAGGGGGCGCTTTGAATGGCTACACCTTC
TRBJ1-2 | . | TRBD1 | TRBV27 | CASSPGTGNYGYTF | TGTGCCAGCAGTCCCGGGACAGGGAACTATGGCTACACCTTC
TRBJ2-2 | . | . | TRBV6-1 | CASIDQGNTGELFF | TGTGCCAGCATTGACCAGGGGAACACCGGGGAGCTGTTTTTT
TRBJ1-2 | . | . | TRBV9 | CASNGLLGYTF | TGTGCCAGCAACGGTCTTCTAGGCTACACCTTC
TRBJ2-7 | once | . | TRBV4-1 | CASSPRGPSSYEQYF | TGCGCCAGCAGCCCGCGGGGGCCTAGCTCCTACGAGCAGTACTTC
TRBJ2-1 | . | TRBD2 | TRBV19 | CASSSNRGLAPVF | TGTGCCAGTAGTTCCAACAGGGGACTAGCGCCGGTCTTC
TRBJ2-1 | once | . | TRBV27 | CASTATGSYNEQFF | TGTGCCAGCACCGCTACGGGGTCCTACAATGAGCAGTTCTTC
TRBJ2-1 | . | . | TRBV28 | CASSPGLLDEQFF | TGTGCCAGCAGCCCGGGCCTCCTGGATGAGCAGTTCTTC
TRBJ1-1 | . | . | TRBV27 | CASRLDSMNTEAFF | TGTGCCAGCAGGCTTGACAGCATGAACACTGAAGCTTTCTTT
TRBJ2-7 | once | TRBD2 | TRBV28 | CASSSAGAAYEQYF | TGTGCCAGCAGTTCAGCGGGGGCGGCCTACGAGCAGTACTTC
TRBJ2-1 | . | . | TRBV27 | CASSLTRPGLLYNEQFF | TGTGCCAGCAGTCTCACGCGACCGGGACTCCTCTACAATGAGCAGTTCTTC
TRBJ1-1 | . | . | TRBV12-5 | CASGLVIPNTEAFF | TGTGCTAGTGGTTTGGTAATCCCGAACACTGAAGCTTTCTTT
TRBJ2-7 | . | . | TRBV2 | CASSDPGVTYEQYF | TGTGCCAGCAGTGACCCGGGAGTCACCTACGAGCAGTACTTC
TRBJ1-2 | . | TRBD1 | TRBV7-8 | CASSFGTGVYGYTF | TGTGCCAGCAGCTTTGGGACAGGGGTCTATGGCTACACCTTC
TRBJ2-7 | . | . | TRBV5-1 | CASSLDTYEQYF | TGCGCCAGCAGCTTGGACACCTACGAGCAGTACTTC
TRBJ1-6 | . | TRBD1 | TRBV29-1 | CSVQQGSNSPLHF | TGCAGCGTCCAACAGGGGTCGAATTCACCCCTCCACTTT
TRBJ2-5 | . | TRBD1 | TRBV28 | CASSSGTGDDSQYF | TGTGCCAGCAGCTCCGGGACAGGGGACGACTCCCAGTACTTC
TRBJ2-6 | . | TRBD1 | TRBV7-8 | CASSPGTGRRNVLTF | TGTGCCAGCAGCCCGGGGACAGGCAGGCGGAACGTCCTGACTTTC
TRBJ1-4 | . | . | TRBV6-1 | CASSEPAYGNEKLFF | TGTGCCAGCAGTGAACCGGCTTACGGTAATGAAAAACTGTTTTTT
TRBJ2-1 | . | TRBD2 | TRBV5-1 | CASKMLGLAGNYNEQFF | TGCGCCAGCAAGATGCTTGGACTAGCGGGAAACTACAATGAGCAGTTCTTC
TRBJ1-4 | medium-sized | . | TRBV4-1 | CASSQTQGGEKLFF | TGCGCCAGCAGCCAAACACAGGGAGGAGAAAAACTGTTTTTT
TRBJ2-1 | . | TRBD2 | TRBV27 | CASSLAGGAAEQFF | TGTGCCAGCAGTTTAGCGGGGGGGGCCGCGGAGCAGTTCTTC
TRBJ1-1 | . | . | TRBV19 | CASSIVARGTEAFF | TGTGCCAGTAGTATAGTAGCCAGGGGCACTGAAGCTTTCTTT
TRBJ2-3 | . | TRBD2 | TRBV9 | CASSVPRGGLANTDTQYF | TGTGCCAGCAGCGTACCGCGCGGGGGACTAGCAAACACAGATACGCAGTATTTT
TRBJ1-6 | . | TRBD1 | TRBV11-2 | CASRGTGTNSPLHF | TGTGCCAGCAGGGGGACAGGGACTAATTCACCCCTCCACTTT
TRBJ2-2 | once | . | TRBV10-2 | CASSESTAVSGELFF | TGCGCCAGCAGTGAGTCCACGGCAGTTTCCGGGGAGCTGTTTTTT
TRBJ1-6 | . | TRBD1 | TRBV28 | CASSQTGPVKPLHF | TGTGCCAGCAGTCAGACAGGGCCTGTGAAACCCCTCCACTTT
TRBJ2-3 | . | TRBD2 | TRBV5-1 | CASSLDRPRTSGGWDTQYF | TGCGCCAGCAGCTTGGATCGGCCGAGGACTAGCGGGGGTTGGGATACGCAGTATTTT
TRBJ2-2 | . | . | TRBV9 | CASSVVPNGAGRTHTGELFF | TGTGCCAGCAGCGTAGTCCCCAATGGGGCAGGGAGAACCCACACCGGGGAGCTGTTTTTT
TRBJ2-7 | . | . | TRBV7-6 | CASSLGGDSRIYEQYF | TGTGCCAGCAGCTTAGGGGGGGACTCCCGAATCTACGAGCAGTACTTC
TRBJ2-1 | . | . | TRBV9 | CASSVGGRINEQFF | TGTGCCAGCAGCGTAGGTGGGAGGATCAATGAGCAGTTCTTC
TRBJ2-7 | . | TRBD2 | TRBV7-8 | CASSDGTSGRNEQYF | TGTGCCAGCAGCGATGGGACTAGCGGGAGAAACGAGCAGTACTTC
TRBJ2-5 | . | . | TRBV6-5 | CASSYSLGETQYF | TGTGCCAGCAGTTACTCTTTAGGGGAGACCCAGTACTTC
TRBJ2-1 | . | . | TRBV27 | CASSSLGNEQFF | TGTGCCAGCAGCTCCCTGGGCAATGAGCAGTTCTTC
TRBJ1-3 | . | . | TRBV28 | CASSLPGTGIGNTIYF | TGTGCCAGCAGTTTGCCCGGGACCGGTATCGGAAACACCATATATTTT
TRBJ2-7 | . | . | TRBV4-3 | CASSQGVDSFYEQYF | TGCGCCAGCAGCCAAGGGGTGGACAGTTTCTACGAGCAGTACTTC
TRBJ1-1 | . | TRBD1 | TRBV6-1 | CASSAGTGGALNTEAFF | TGTGCCAGCAGTGCCGGGACAGGGGGCGCTTTGAACACTGAAGCTTTCTTT
TRBJ1-6 | . | . | TRBV27 | CASSPGTGYNSPLHF | TGTGCCAGCAGTCCGGGGACCGGGTATAATTCACCCCTCCACTTT
TRBJ2-7 | . | . | TRBV30 | CAWSLLGGRSYEQYF | TGTGCCTGGAGTCTGCTTGGAGGTCGTTCCTACGAGCAGTACTTC
TRBJ1-2 | . | . | TRBV21-1 | CASSIGENYGYTF | TGTGCCAGCAGCATCGGGGAAAACTATGGCTACACCTTC
TRBJ2-5 | . | . | TRBV2 | CASSEISPSETQYF | TGTGCCAGCAGTGAAATTAGCCCCTCGGAGACCCAGTACTTC
TRBJ2-1 | . | . | TRBV29-1 | CSVERQEQFF | TGCAGCGTTGAAAGACAGGAGCAGTTCTTC